Judged by abundance, the clone carrying this TCR beta chain is medium-sized. CDR1 and CDR2 (germline): KGHDR, SFDVKD. Trimming removed 3 bases from V and 6 bases from J; junction bases left unmatched: 5. This CDR3 spans 15 amino acids. The data originate from a study of T cells in Graves' hyperthyroidism and ophthalmopathy. At the level of the study: At the time of initial diagnosis and before any treatment, peripheral blood was collected.

Template material for amplifying TCR beta CDR3 regions consisted of RNA transcripts. The TCR CDR3 was amplified in a first-round RT-PCR using the HTBI primer set. TCRdb itself ran the multiplex PCR reads through MiXCR, one entry per CDR3 protein. The data contain around 430,000 distinct CDR3 sequences, 15% of them singletons. Stable hyperthyroidism: no ophthalmopathy progression over 18 months of follow-up. Around 10 ml fresh peripheral blood yielded the PBMCs. Material for sequencing was blood. V gene TRBV24-1 combines with J gene TRBJ1-5, with 9 bases that match TRBD1. This receptor was identified in a woman in her thirties with Graves' hyperthyroidism. The CDR3 region is CATSDGQGIGQPQHF. The CDR3 region has the DNA TGTGCCACCAGTGATGGACAGGGGATAGGTCAGCCCCAGCATTTT.